This TCR beta chain was captured in a study of preoperative IRX-2 immunotherapy in early breast cancer. The V gene's germline CDR1 is MNHGY and CDR2 SAAAGT. The trim removed 4 bases at V and 2 bases at J, leaving 6 bases unmatched. CDR3 length: 16 residues. The repertoire was sequenced with immunoSEQ multiplex PCR; TCRdb's copy has only in-frame clones and lacks some. This table holds under 11,000 clones, around 75% found once. Sample treatment: preoperative locoregional IRX-2 cytokine immunotherapy. This TCR came from a human donor with breast cancer. This chain links TRBV6-8 with TRBJ2-3, with 10 bases that match TRBD2. The source was lymph node tissue, collected before IRX-2 immunotherapy. The CDR3 spells CASSSLAGRFTDTQYF. Written as DNA, the CDR3 is TGTGCCAGCAGTTCACTAGCGGGGCGCTTCACAGATACGCAGTATTTT.